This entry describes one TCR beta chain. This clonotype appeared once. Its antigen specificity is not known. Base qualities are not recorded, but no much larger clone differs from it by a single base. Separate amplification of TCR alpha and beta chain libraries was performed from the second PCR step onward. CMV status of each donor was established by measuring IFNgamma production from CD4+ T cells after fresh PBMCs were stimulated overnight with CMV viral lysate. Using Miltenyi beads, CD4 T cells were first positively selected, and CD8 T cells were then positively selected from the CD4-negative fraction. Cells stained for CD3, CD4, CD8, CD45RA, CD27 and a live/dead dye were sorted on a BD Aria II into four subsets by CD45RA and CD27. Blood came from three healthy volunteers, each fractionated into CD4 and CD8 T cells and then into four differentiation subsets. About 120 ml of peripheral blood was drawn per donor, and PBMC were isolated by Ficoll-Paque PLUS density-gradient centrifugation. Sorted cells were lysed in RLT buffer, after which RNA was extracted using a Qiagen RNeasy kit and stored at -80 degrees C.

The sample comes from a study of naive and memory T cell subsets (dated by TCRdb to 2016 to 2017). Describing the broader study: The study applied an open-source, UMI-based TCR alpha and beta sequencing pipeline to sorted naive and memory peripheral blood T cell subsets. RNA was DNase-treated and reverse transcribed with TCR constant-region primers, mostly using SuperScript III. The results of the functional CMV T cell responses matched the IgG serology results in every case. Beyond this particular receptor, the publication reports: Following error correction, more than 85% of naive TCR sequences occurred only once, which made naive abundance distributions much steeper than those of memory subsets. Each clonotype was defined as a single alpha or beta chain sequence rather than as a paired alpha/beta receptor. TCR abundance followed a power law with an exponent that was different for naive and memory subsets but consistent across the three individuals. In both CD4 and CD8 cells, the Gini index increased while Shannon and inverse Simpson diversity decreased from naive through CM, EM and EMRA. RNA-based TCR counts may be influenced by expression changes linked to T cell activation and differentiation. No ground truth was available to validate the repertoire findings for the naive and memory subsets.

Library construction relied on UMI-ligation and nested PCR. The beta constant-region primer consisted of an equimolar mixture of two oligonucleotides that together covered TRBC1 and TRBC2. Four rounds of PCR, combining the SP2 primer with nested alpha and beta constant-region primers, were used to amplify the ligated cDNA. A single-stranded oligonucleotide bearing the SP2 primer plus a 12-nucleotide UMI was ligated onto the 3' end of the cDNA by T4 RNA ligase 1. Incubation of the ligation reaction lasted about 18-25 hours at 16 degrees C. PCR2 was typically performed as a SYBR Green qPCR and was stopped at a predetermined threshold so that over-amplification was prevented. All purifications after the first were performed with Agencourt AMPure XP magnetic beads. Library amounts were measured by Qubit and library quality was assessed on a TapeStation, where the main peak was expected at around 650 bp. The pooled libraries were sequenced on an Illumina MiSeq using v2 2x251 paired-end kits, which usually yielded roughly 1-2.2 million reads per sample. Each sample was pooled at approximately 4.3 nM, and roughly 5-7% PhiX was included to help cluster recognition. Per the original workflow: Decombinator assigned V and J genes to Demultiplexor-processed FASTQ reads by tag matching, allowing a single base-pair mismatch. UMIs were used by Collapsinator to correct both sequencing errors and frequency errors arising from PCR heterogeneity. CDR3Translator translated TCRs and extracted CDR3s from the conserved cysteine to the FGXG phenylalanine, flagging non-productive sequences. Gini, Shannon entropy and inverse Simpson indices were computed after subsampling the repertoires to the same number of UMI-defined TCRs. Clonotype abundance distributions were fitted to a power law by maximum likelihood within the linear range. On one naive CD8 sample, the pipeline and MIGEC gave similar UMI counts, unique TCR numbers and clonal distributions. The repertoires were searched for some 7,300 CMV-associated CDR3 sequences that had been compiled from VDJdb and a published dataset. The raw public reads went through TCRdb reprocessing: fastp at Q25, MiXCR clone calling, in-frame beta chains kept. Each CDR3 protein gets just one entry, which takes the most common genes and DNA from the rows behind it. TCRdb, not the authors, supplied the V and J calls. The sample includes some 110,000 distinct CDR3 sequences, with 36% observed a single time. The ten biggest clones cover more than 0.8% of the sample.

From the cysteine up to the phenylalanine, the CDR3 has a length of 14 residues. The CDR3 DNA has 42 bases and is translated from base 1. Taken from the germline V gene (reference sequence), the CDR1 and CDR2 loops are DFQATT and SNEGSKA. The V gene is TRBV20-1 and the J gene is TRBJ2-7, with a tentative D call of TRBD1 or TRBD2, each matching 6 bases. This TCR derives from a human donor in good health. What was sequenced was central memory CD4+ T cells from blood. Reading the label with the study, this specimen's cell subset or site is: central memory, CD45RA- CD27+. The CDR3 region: CSPKEGGMDYEQYF. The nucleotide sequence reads TGCAGCCCCAAGGAAGGGGGGATGGACTACGAGCAGTACTTC.